A single sample gave rise to the 22 T cell receptor beta chains below, sequenced in a study of cytomegalovirus exposure and HLA in healthy donors. 60 Vbeta and 13 Jbeta primers were used in PCR. Using immunoSEQ multiplex PCR, the repertoire was profiled, and TCRdb retains in-frame clones only, with some absent. The repertoire holds about 94,000 clones, with roughly 77% as singletons. Sample: PBMCs. The receptors stem from a human donor in good health.

The chain uses TRBV29-1 and TRBJ2-1; a possible D gene is TRBD2 (6 bases). The germline V gene encodes CDR1 SQVTM and CDR2 ANQGSEA. The CDR3 consists of 15 residues. V was pared by 7 bases and J by 0 bases, with 16 bases between. This chain's CDR3 is CSGHEGRSSYNEQFF. In nucleotides, the CDR3 is TGCAGCGGACACGAGGGGAGGTCCTCCTACAATGAGCAGTTCTTC.

The rearrangement joins TRBV9 to TRBJ1-2; D gene ambiguous. V shed 4 bases and J shed 10 bases, with 29 bases lying between them. The CDR3 is 17 amino acids. From germline, CDR1 is SGDLS and CDR2 YYNGEE. The CDR3, as DNA: TGTGCCAGCAGCTCCCCAGAGGCTGGCAGTCTAACTTTCGCCTACACCTTC. This gives the protein CASSSPEAGSLTFAYTF.

This sequence joins TRBV28 and TRBJ2-7; D is ambiguous. The germline CDR1 and CDR2 sequences are MDHEN and SYDVKM. Trimming stripped 8 bases from V and 0 bases from J, with 5 bases between. This CDR3 spans 11 amino acids. The CDR3 DNA sequence: TGTGCCAGCCAGGACTCCTACGAGCAGTACTTC. As protein: CASQDSYEQYF.

The J gene is TRBJ1-4, the V gene TRBV4-2; TRBD1 matches 7 bases. The CDR3 length is 15 residues. Per germline, CDR1 LGHNA and CDR2 YNFKEQ. V was clipped by 4 bases and J by 6 bases; unmatched bases: 8. This chain's CDR3 is CASSPSDREHEKLFF. CDR3 nucleotides: TGTGCCAGCAGCCCCAGCGACAGGGAACATGAAAAACTGTTTTTT.

V and J are TRBV27 and TRBJ2-7; D gene unclear. The CDR3 covers 14 residues. CDR1 is MNHEY, CDR2 SMNVEV, per germline (reference sequence). V was trimmed by 0 bases and J by 5 bases, leaving 11 bases between them. The CDR3 loop reads CASSLSISVDEQYF. CDR3 sequence (DNA): TGTGCCAGCAGTTTATCGATCAGTGTCGACGAGCAGTACTTC.

CDR3 DNA sequence: TGTGCCACCAGCAGACGGCAGGGCCACGAGCAGTACTTC. It yields the protein CATSRRQGHEQYF. This chain links TRBV15 with TRBJ2-7; TRBD1 might be the D (5 bases). The CDR3 is 13 amino acids. Trimming shortened V by 2 bases and J by 5 bases, and 10 bases separated the two germline ends. Germline CDR1 is LNHNV and CDR2 is YYDKDF (reference sequence).

This rearrangement joins TRBV4-3 to TRBJ2-1; the match to TRBD1 covers 9 bases. CDR3 length: 16 residues. Germline CDR1 LGHNA, CDR2 YSLEER. With 0 bases clipped from V and 4 bases from J, the junction kept 4 bases outside the gene matches. CDR3 residues: CASSQDRDRDYNEQFF. DNA for the CDR3: TGCGCCAGCAGCCAAGATAGGGACAGGGATTACAATGAGCAGTTCTTC.

The genes are TRBV27 and TRBJ1-2, with D possibly matching TRBD1 (6 bases). The CDR3 extends over 13 amino acids. Germline CDR1 reads MNHEY; CDR2 reads SMNVEV (reference sequence). V lost 6 bases and J lost 4, with 12 bases in between. As DNA, the CDR3 is TGTGCCAGCAGGGGGGCGCAGGGCTATGGCTACACCTTC. This translates into CASRGAQGYGYTF.

This chain links TRBV7-2 with TRBJ2-3; a possible D gene is TRBD1 (5 bases). The CDR3 loop spans 13 amino acids. V gave up 6 bases and J gave up 3 bases, with 10 bases separating them. Germline V gene sequence: CDR1 SGHTA, CDR2 FQGNSA. The CDR3 here is CASRLSGTDTQYF. CDR3 sequence (DNA): TGTGCCAGCAGGCTTTCAGGGACAGATACGCAGTATTTT.

The rearrangement uses TRBV6-1 and TRBJ1-1; possibly TRBD1 for D (6 bases). The V end lost 7 bases, the J end lost 2 bases, and 11 bases lay between the germline ends. Germline-derived CDR1 and CDR2 are MNHNS and SASEGT. This CDR3 comprises 13 residues. The chain's CDR3 is CASIGGANTEAFF. For the CDR3, the DNA is TGTGCCAGCATTGGGGGGGCCAACACTGAAGCTTTCTTT.

This rearrangement joins TRBV6-5 to TRBJ1-2, with 12 bases that match TRBD1. The V gene's germline CDR1 is MNHEY and CDR2 SVGAGI. Trimming took 2 bases from V and 7 from J; bases not matched to a gene: 8. This CDR3 comprises 16 residues. CDR3 amino acids: CASSYTTGQGASGYTF. DNA of the CDR3: TGTGCCAGCAGTTACACCACGGGACAGGGGGCATCTGGCTACACCTTC.

A word on this clone: At one end the junction does not follow the germline gene, possibly because of a read error. This sample includes further DNA sequences coding for the same CDR3. This chain uses TRBV19 with TRBJ1-5; 9 nucleotides agree with TRBD1. The CDR3 length is 15 residues. The germline V gene has CDR1 LNHDA and CDR2 SQIVND (reference sequence). CDR3 nucleotides: TGTGCCAGTAGTATAGATCACAGGGGGCCTCAGCCCCAGCATTTC. Translation: CASSIDHRGPQPQHF.

J is TRBJ2-7 and V is TRBV29-1; 10 nucleotides align to TRBD2. V shed 3 bases, J shed 6 bases, and the junction held 2 bases outside the gene matches. This CDR3 has 12 residues. Germline lookup yields CDR1 SQVTM and CDR2 ANQGSEA. The CDR3 DNA reads TGCAGCGTTGACCTAGCGGGAGTCGAGCAGTACTTC. Its protein is CSVDLAGVEQYF.

The chain joins TRBV7-9 to TRBJ1-2, with 7 bases matching TRBD1. The trim removed 1 base at V and 5 bases at J, leaving 1 base unmatched. Looked up from germline, CDR1 is SEHNR and CDR2 is FQNEAQ (reference sequence). CDR3 length: 13 amino acids. CDR3 bases: TGTGCCAGCAGCTTAGAACAGGGGTATGGCTACACCTTC. Translated, it gives CASSLEQGYGYTF.

A note on this clone: An end of the junction differs from the germline gene, which may be a read error. The chain carries TRBV5-4 and TRBJ1-1; 9 bases line up with TRBD1. This CDR3 has 15 amino acids. Looked up from germline, CDR1 is SGHNT and CDR2 is YYREEE (reference sequence). The CDR3 region has the DNA TGTGCCAACAGCTTGAGTGGACAGGGGAGCACTGAAGCTTTCTTT. Protein product: CANSLSGQGSTEAFF.

This clone was detected only a few times. This chain links TRBV5-4 with TRBJ1-1; D is possibly TRBD1 (6 bases). V gave up 0 bases and J gave up 2 bases, with 8 bases separating them. CDR3 length equals 14 residues. Germline V CDR1 and CDR2: SGHNT, YYREEE (reference sequence). For the CDR3, the DNA is TGTGCCAGCAGCTTGGGGACAGTTAACACTGAAGCTTTCTTT. Amino acids: CASSLGTVNTEAFF.

The rearrangement uses TRBV6-1 and TRBJ2-2, with 8 bases aligning to TRBD1. The trim removed 8 bases at V and 2 bases at J, leaving 7 bases unmatched. The CDR3 totals 15 residues. From germline, CDR1 is MNHNS and CDR2 SASEGT. The CDR3 protein is CASFRDRFNTGELFF. The CDR3, as DNA: TGTGCCAGCTTCCGGGACAGGTTTAACACCGGGGAGCTGTTTTTT.

This chain joins TRBV11-2 and TRBJ1-2; the D gene is possibly TRBD1 (6 bases). Germline V gene sequence: CDR1 SGHAT, CDR2 FQNNGV. V lost 4 bases, J lost 8 bases, and 17 bases lay in between. The CDR3 spans 14 residues. CDR3 loop: CASSYHTTGGGYTF. Here the CDR3 DNA reads TGTGCCAGCAGCTATCACACGACAGGAGGAGGCTACACCTTC.

This clone showed up just once. The chain joins TRBV7-8 to TRBJ1-5, with 9 bases that match TRBD1. CDR1 is SGHVS, CDR2 FQNEAQ, per germline. V trimming: 4 bases; J trimming: 9 bases; junction bases outside the gene matches: 10. The CDR3 extends over 15 amino acids. In nucleotides, the CDR3 is TGTGCCAGCAGCTCCCGGGACAGGGCCATCAGGCCCCAGCATTTT. This codes for CASSSRDRAIRPQHF.

The rearrangement uses TRBV6-5 and TRBJ2-6; unclear D gene. Trimming cost V 2 bases and J 6 bases, with 5 bases left between them. The length of the CDR3 is 13 residues. Looked up from germline, CDR1 is MNHEY and CDR2 is SVGAGI. CDR3 residues: CASSYEAANVLTF. Here the CDR3 DNA reads TGTGCCAGCAGTTACGAAGCGGCCAACGTCCTGACTTTC.

The CDR3 nucleotides read TGTGCCAGCATCACCCGCGCGTTGGATTCACCCCTCCACTTT. Translated: CASITRALDSPLHF. J is TRBJ1-6 and V is TRBV7-6; D not resolved. Between the trimmed V and J ends, which lost 7 bases and 8 bases, there was a span of 15 bases. CDR1 is SGHVS, CDR2 FNYEAQ, per germline. This CDR3 is 14 amino acids long. The variable domain in full, with the rest retrieved from reference TRBV7-6 and TRBJ1-6, is GAGVSQSPRYKVTKRGQDVALRCDPISGHVSLYWYRQALGQGPEFLTYFNYEAQQDKSGLPNDRFSAERPEGSISTLTIQRTEQRDSAMYRCASITRALDSPLHFGNGTRLTVT.

This clone was seen more than once but under ten times. The chain uses TRBV2 and TRBJ1-2, with 9 positions matching TRBD1. V shed 5 bases, J shed 6 bases, and the junction held 7 bases outside the gene matches. Germline V gives CDR1 SNHLY, CDR2 FYNNEI. The CDR3 totals 14 residues. CDR3 residues: CASSSRTGVDGYTF. DNA for the CDR3: TGTGCCAGCAGTAGTCGGACAGGGGTGGATGGCTACACCTTC.